This entry is about one T cell receptor beta chain. This record comes from a study of blood T cell repertoires in COVID-19. The overall study: The samples span acute and convalescent COVID-19 from the United States, Italy and Spain. Sources were T cells, B-cell-depleted T cells, or PBMCs; the material itself was cDNA or gDNA.

Authors' analysis steps: Cell counts per sample came from amplifying reference gene primers. The protocol was immunoSEQ multiplex PCR, while the TCRdb copy is restricted to in-frame clones and leaves out a portion. V and J calls and clone size are copied from that table; D and trimming were computed from the DNA. In the table there are 100,000 or so clones, just over 90% of which are singletons. Germline values: CDR1 MNHEY, CDR2 SVGEGT. V lost 5 bases and J lost 2; bases outside the gene matches: 4. This CDR3 region has 14 residues. Sequencing input: peripheral blood. The receptor comes from a man between 60 and 75 years old with acute or convalescent COVID-19. The chain recombines TRBV6-2 or TRBV6-3 with TRBJ1-2; 8 bases fit TRBD1. CDR3 in amino acids: CASSLGQGNYGYTF. The CDR3 bases are TGTGCCAGCAGTCTTGGACAGGGAAACTATGGCTACACCTTC.